The source of this TCR beta chain is a study of response to subunit inactivated influenza vaccine. V lost 4 bases, J lost 3 bases, and 10 bases lay in between. Germline V lookup: CDR1 SEHNR, CDR2 FQNEAQ (reference sequence). CDR3 length: 15 amino acids. Each CDR3 protein gets one entry after TCRdb re-called the RT-PCR reads with MiXCR. The data hold roughly 650,000 distinct CDR3 sequences, with roughly 14% observed a single time. This clonotype was recorded many times. This specimen consisted of PBMCs from blood, obtained 12 days after vaccination. The gene calls are TRBV7-9 and TRBJ2-6, with D uncertain. The clonotype was recovered from a man aged 45 to 65 who received an inactivated influenza vaccine. This CDR3 reads CASSSSPIGANVLTF. For the CDR3, the DNA is TGTGCCAGCAGCTCGTCCCCGATTGGGGCCAACGTCCTGACTTTC. The complete variable domain, with remaining parts taken from reference TRBV7-9 and TRBJ2-6, reads DTGVSQNPRHKITKRGQNVTFRCDPISEHNRLYWYRQTLGQGPEFLTYFQNEAQLEKSRLLSDRFSAERPKGSFSTLEIQRTEQGDSAMYLCASSSSPIGANVLTFGAGSRLTVL.